In its sample, the clone carrying this T cell receptor beta chain was seen a few times. Researchers tagged individual cDNA molecules with unique molecular identifiers. TCRdb fed the 5' RACE reads into MiXCR, producing one record per CDR3 protein. The sample shows about 56,000 distinct CDR3 sequences, under 12% of them seen only once. The entry originates in a study of early T cells in non-severe SARS-CoV-2 infection. Trimming stripped 5 bases from V and 1 base from J, with 12 bases between. The CDR3 is made up of 15 amino acids. The chain joins TRBV12-3 or TRBV12-4 to TRBJ1-5; no clear D gene. This clonotype was obtained from an adult who was a healthcare worker with PCR-confirmed SARS-CoV-2 infection or an uninfected control (not recorded which). What was sequenced was whole blood. Here the CDR3 DNA reads TGTGCCAGCAGTCCCTCAGGCTTAAGCAATCAGCCCCAGCATTTT. Translation: CASSPSGLSNQPQHF.